The 11 T cell receptor beta chains below all came from one sample that was sequenced in a study of T cell responses to AZD1222 COVID-19 vaccine. Sequenced by immunoSEQ multiplex PCR; TCRdb stores in-frame clones only, minus some. The sample consists of roughly 120,000 clones, about nine tenths of them appearing once. Here the sequenced sample was peripheral blood, taken on day 0 of AZD1222 vaccination. These receptors came from an adult in good health.

This chain links TRBV27 with TRBJ2-2, with unresolved D. Deletions cut 5 bases from V and 8 bases from J, with 15 bases between. The V gene's germline CDR1 is MNHEY and CDR2 SMNVEV (reference sequence). This CDR3 contains 14 residues. CDR3 in DNA: TGTGCCAGCAGTCGGCAGTTTTCGTCAGGGGAGCTGTTTTTT. Translated: CASSRQFSSGELFF.

The genes are TRBV6-5 and TRBJ1-5; D gene uncertain. The germline V and J ends were trimmed by 6 bases and 2 bases, with 11 bases remaining between them. The germline gives CDR1 MNHEY, CDR2 SVGAGI. The CDR3 has 14 amino acids. This CDR3 is CASSLLYGNQPQHF. The CDR3 nucleotides are TGTGCCAGCAGCCTCTTGTATGGCAATCAGCCCCAGCATTTT.

The V and J genes are TRBV19 and TRBJ1-6; the D gene is possibly TRBD1 (6 bases). CDR1 is LNHDA, CDR2 SQIVND, per germline (reference sequence). CDR3 length: 15 amino acids. V lost 2 bases to trimming and J lost 4 bases, with 9 bases between them. The CDR3 DNA reads TGTGCCAGTAGTATACAGGGGACTTATAATTCACCCCTCCACTTT. It specifies CASSIQGTYNSPLHF.

The chain is built from TRBV6-5 and TRBJ1-5; tentative D call: TRBD1 (5 bases). Germline loops: CDR1 MNHEY, CDR2 SVGAGI. The V end was cut by 6 bases, the J end by 5 bases, with 14 bases between. This CDR3 is built from 14 residues. CDR3 sequence: CASSQGGRDQPQHF. CDR3 nucleotide sequence: TGTGCCAGCAGCCAGGGAGGTAGGGATCAGCCCCAGCATTTT.

V is TRBV7-6 and J is TRBJ2-7; D might be TRBD1 (7 bases). Germline-derived CDR1 and CDR2 are SGHVS and FNYEAQ. The V end was cut by 4 bases, the J end by 4 bases, with 14 bases between. This CDR3 comprises 14 residues. In nucleotides, the CDR3 is TGTGCCAGCAGCTCTTCAGGGGGAGGATACGAGCAGTACTTC. Translating gives CASSSSGGGYEQYF.

This clone was counted once. The chain combines TRBV7-6 with TRBJ2-1, with 11 bases lining up with TRBD2. With 5 bases clipped from V and 4 bases from J, the junction kept 10 bases outside the gene matches. The CDR3 runs to 17 residues. Germline V CDR1 and CDR2: SGHVS, FNYEAQ. The CDR3 coding sequence is TGTGCCAGCAGCAGGCCTTCTAGCGGGGGGTCTTACAATGAGCAGTTCTTC. Translating it yields CASSRPSSGGSYNEQFF.

The chain has TRBV6-4 and TRBJ1-2; D uncertain. The germline gives CDR1 MRHNA, CDR2 SNTAGT. This CDR3 comprises 13 residues. The V and J ends lost 5 bases and 1 base respectively, with 8 bases between them. The CDR3 region is CASSSAFNYGYTF. As DNA, the CDR3 is TGTGCCAGCAGTTCGGCTTTTAACTATGGCTACACCTTC.

CDR3 loop: CASSPTIQYDTGELFF. The CDR3 bases are TGTGCCAGCTCACCAACCATCCAGTACGACACCGGGGAGCTGTTTTTT. The chain has TRBV18 and TRBJ2-2; unclear D gene. Germline lookup yields CDR1 KGHSH and CDR2 LQKENI. The CDR3 loop spans 16 amino acids. V was shortened by 2 bases and J by 3 bases, with 13 bases between the two germline ends.

This clone appeared a single time. J is TRBJ1-6 and V is TRBV3-1 (or the pseudogene TRBV3-2), with D unclear. The CDR3 sequence is 13 residues long. The V gene's germline CDR1 is LGHDT and CDR2 YNNKEL (reference sequence). Between the trimmed V and J ends, which lost 3 bases and 11 bases, there was a span of 11 bases. This chain's CDR3 is CASSHSGQAPLHF. The DNA of the CDR3 is TGTGCCAGCAGCCACAGTGGGCAGGCACCCCTCCACTTT.

CDR3 amino acids: CASSALDRVFAFF. CDR3 coding DNA: TGTGCCAGCAGTGCCTTGGACAGGGTTTTTGCTTTCTTT. V is TRBV2 and J is TRBJ1-1; 8 bases match TRBD1. Trimming took 4 bases from V and 11 from J; bases not matched to a gene: 9. The CDR3 runs 13 residues. Germline V CDR1 and CDR2: SNHLY, FYNNEI.

This chain connects TRBV7-9 to TRBJ2-3; TRBD1 might be the D (5 bases). V lost 5 bases to trimming and J lost 2 bases, with 11 bases between them. Germline CDR1 and CDR2: SEHNR and FQNEAQ (reference sequence). The CDR3 is made up of 14 amino acids. CDR3 protein: CASSPTENTDTQYF. DNA for the CDR3: TGTGCCAGCAGCCCGACAGAGAACACAGATACGCAGTATTTT.